These T cell receptor beta chains were read from a single sample in a study of OX40 agonist ivuxolimab in advanced cancers. The data were produced by immunoSEQ multiplex PCR, yet TCRdb's version contains in-frame clones alone and is incomplete. The sample consists of about 100,000 clones, 80% to 90% of them appearing once. Specimen: CD4+ or CD8+ T cells sorted from blood, collected in a trial of the OX40 agonist ivuxolimab. The receptors originated from an adult with an advanced solid tumor such as melanoma, head and neck, liver or kidney cancer. CDR3s include the opening cysteine and the closing phenylalanine or tryptophan. Fields, in order: clone size, J gene, V gene, D gene, CDR3 DNA, CDR3 protein. D genes are given only for firm matches. A clone size is listed for some rows: how often the clone was seen (once, few, many), or a class if it is expanded.

size: -; J: TRBJ1-2; V: TRBV9; D: -; DNA: TGTGCCAGCAGCCCGTATCAGGGGATTGCGGCCTTGAACTATGGCTACACCTTC; CDR3: CASSPYQGIAALNYGYTF
size: -; J: TRBJ2-1; V: TRBV5-1; D: -; DNA: TGCGCCAGCAGCTTGGATGGGTACAATGAGCAGTTCTTC; CDR3: CASSLDGYNEQFF
size: -; J: TRBJ2-1; V: TRBV2; D: TRBD2; DNA: TGTGCCAGCAGCGCACGCCGGGGGGGCTCCTACAATGAGCAGTTCTTC; CDR3: CASSARRGGSYNEQFF
size: -; J: TRBJ2-1; V: TRBV7-9; D: -; DNA: TGTGCCAGCAGCCATAATGAGCAGTTCTTC; CDR3: CASSHNEQFF
size: -; J: TRBJ2-7; V: TRBV4-1; D: TRBD1; DNA: TGCGCCAGCAGCCAAACCGGGACAGCCTACGAGCAGTACTTC; CDR3: CASSQTGTAYEQYF
size: -; J: TRBJ1-1; V: TRBV11-2; D: -; DNA: TGTGCCAGCAGCTTACTCCTCGCGAGGGGAATCACTGAAGCTTTCTTT; CDR3: CASSLLLARGITEAFF
size: -; J: TRBJ2-1; V: TRBV13; D: -; DNA: TGTGCCAGCAGCTTAGGGGGACGAAGCTCCTACAATGAGCAGTTCTTC; CDR3: CASSLGGRSSYNEQFF
size: -; J: TRBJ1-1; V: TRBV6-5; D: TRBD1; DNA: TGTGCCAGCAGCCGGGACAGATCGAACACTGAAGCTTTCTTT; CDR3: CASSRDRSNTEAFF
size: -; J: TRBJ2-3; V: TRBV6-6; D: -; DNA: TGTGCCAGCATCTCTGCGGGGCTAACCACAGATACGCAGTATTTT; CDR3: CASISAGLTTDTQYF
size: -; J: TRBJ1-1; V: TRBV19; D: -; DNA: TGTGCCAGTAGTATAACGCATGACGGGAACACTGAAGCTTTCTTT; CDR3: CASSITHDGNTEAFF
size: -; J: TRBJ2-7; V: TRBV30; D: -; DNA: TGTGCCTGGAGGGGGGTACTGTCCCTCGGCTCCTACGAGCAGTACTTC; CDR3: CAWRGVLSLGSYEQYF
size: -; J: TRBJ2-4; V: TRBV18; D: -; DNA: TGTGCCAGCTCACGCCAGGGTTTAGCCAAAAACATTCAGTACTTC; CDR3: CASSRQGLAKNIQYF
size: -; J: TRBJ1-2; V: TRBV7-2; D: -; DNA: TGTGCCAGCAGCCTCGACAGTGACTATGGCTACACCTTC; CDR3: CASSLDSDYGYTF
size: -; J: TRBJ2-1; V: TRBV19; D: -; DNA: TGTGCCAGTAGTATCGGGCGGAAGTCCTACAATGAGCAGTTCTTC; CDR3: CASSIGRKSYNEQFF
size: -; J: TRBJ2-7; V: TRBV10-3; D: TRBD2; DNA: TGTGCCATCAGTGGAGTGGCTAGCGGGACCTACGAGCAGTACTTC; CDR3: CAISGVASGTYEQYF
size: -; J: TRBJ1-4; V: TRBV5-1; D: TRBD1; DNA: TGCGCCAGCAGCATGACAGGGGCGATTAATGAAAAACTGTTTTTT; CDR3: CASSMTGAINEKLFF
size: -; J: TRBJ1-6; V: TRBV9; D: -; DNA: TGTGCCAGCAGCGTTAGTGCCCAGGGGTGGGGATATAATTCACCCCTCCACTTT; CDR3: CASSVSAQGWGYNSPLHF
size: -; J: TRBJ1-1; V: TRBV6-5; D: -; DNA: TGTGCCAGCAGACCGGGACAGAACACTGAAGCTTTCTTT; CDR3: CASRPGQNTEAFF
size: once; J: TRBJ2-5; V: TRBV5-1; D: -; DNA: TGCGCCAGCAGCCTTACTAGGCAGACCCAGTACTTC; CDR3: CASSLTRQTQYF
size: -; J: TRBJ1-5; V: TRBV19; D: -; DNA: TGTGCCAGTACAACATCCTCCTGGAGCAATCAGCCCCAGCATTTT; CDR3: CASTTSSWSNQPQHF
size: -; J: TRBJ2-7; V: TRBV6-5; D: TRBD1; DNA: TGTGCCAGCAGTTACCGGACAGGGGCCTACGAGCAGTACTTC; CDR3: CASSYRTGAYEQYF
size: -; J: TRBJ1-1; V: TRBV7-2; D: -; DNA: TGTGCCAGCAGCTTACTAATTGTCGGTAACACTGAAGCTTTCTTT; CDR3: CASSLLIVGNTEAFF
size: -; J: TRBJ1-5; V: TRBV7-8; D: TRBD1; DNA: TGTGCCAGCAGCTTGGGACAGGGGAGGAGCAATCAGCCCCAGCATTTT; CDR3: CASSLGQGRSNQPQHF
size: once; J: TRBJ1-5; V: TRBV7-9; D: TRBD1; DNA: TGTGCCAGCAGCTTAGGGCTGGGACAGGGAGGCAATCAGCCCCAGCATTTT; CDR3: CASSLGLGQGGNQPQHF
size: -; J: TRBJ1-1; V: TRBV19; D: -; DNA: TGTGCCAGTAGTCCGGACAGATCAGGCAAAGAAGCTTTCTTT; CDR3: CASSPDRSGKEAFF
size: -; J: TRBJ2-1; V: TRBV7-2; D: -; DNA: TGTGCCAGCAGCTTAGGTGCAACGGAGCAGTTCTTC; CDR3: CASSLGATEQFF
size: -; J: TRBJ2-7; V: TRBV5-4; D: -; DNA: TGTGCCAGCAGCTGGGACTCCCAAAACGAGCAGTACTTC; CDR3: CASSWDSQNEQYF
size: -; J: TRBJ2-4; V: TRBV29-1; D: -; DNA: TGCAGCGTTGCGGTTGGGTTAGCCAAAAACATTCAGTACTTC; CDR3: CSVAVGLAKNIQYF
size: -; J: TRBJ2-4; V: TRBV27; D: -; DNA: TGTGCCAGCAGTTCCCTTGAAGGGGCGAATGACATTCAGTACTTC; CDR3: CASSSLEGANDIQYF
size: -; J: TRBJ1-2; V: TRBV5-1; D: -; DNA: TGCGCCAGCAGCTTGGGGGGGACCTATGGCTACACCTTC; CDR3: CASSLGGTYGYTF
size: -; J: TRBJ2-6; V: TRBV4-2; D: -; DNA: TGTGCCAGCAGCCAAGCGGAGCTCTCTGGGGCCAACGTCCTGACTTTC; CDR3: CASSQAELSGANVLTF
size: once; J: TRBJ2-7; V: TRBV6-6; D: -; DNA: TGTGCCAGCTTGAGACAGGAGTTTTCCTACGAGCAGTACTTC; CDR3: CASLRQEFSYEQYF